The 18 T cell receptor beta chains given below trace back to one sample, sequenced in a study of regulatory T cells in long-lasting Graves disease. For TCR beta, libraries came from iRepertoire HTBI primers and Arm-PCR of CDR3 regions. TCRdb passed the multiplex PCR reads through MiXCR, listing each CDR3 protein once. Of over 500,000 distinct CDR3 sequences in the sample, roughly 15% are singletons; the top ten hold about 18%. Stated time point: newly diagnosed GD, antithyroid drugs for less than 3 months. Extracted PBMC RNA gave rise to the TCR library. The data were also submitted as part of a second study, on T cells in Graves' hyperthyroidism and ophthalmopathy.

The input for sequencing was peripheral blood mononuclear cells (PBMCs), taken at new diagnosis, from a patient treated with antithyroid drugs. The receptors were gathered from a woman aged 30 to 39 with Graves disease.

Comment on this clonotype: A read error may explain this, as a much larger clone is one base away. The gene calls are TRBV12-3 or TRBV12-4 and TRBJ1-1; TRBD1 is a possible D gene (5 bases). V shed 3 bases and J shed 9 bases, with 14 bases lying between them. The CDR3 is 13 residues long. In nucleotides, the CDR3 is TGTGCCAGCAGTTTGGGGCGCGGGGCTAAAGCTTTCTTT. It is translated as CASSLGRGAKAFF.

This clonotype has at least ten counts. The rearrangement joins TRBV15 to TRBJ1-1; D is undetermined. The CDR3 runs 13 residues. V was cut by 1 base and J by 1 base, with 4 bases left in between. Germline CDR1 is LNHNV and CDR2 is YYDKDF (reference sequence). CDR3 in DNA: TGTGCCACCAGCAGAGGACCGAACACTGAAGCTTTCTTT. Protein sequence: CATSRGPNTEAFF.

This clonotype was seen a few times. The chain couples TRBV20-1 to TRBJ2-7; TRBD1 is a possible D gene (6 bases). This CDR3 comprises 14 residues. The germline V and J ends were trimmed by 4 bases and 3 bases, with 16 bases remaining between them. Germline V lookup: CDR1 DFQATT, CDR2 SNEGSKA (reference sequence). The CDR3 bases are TGCAGTGCTATTAGGGGCCAGGGGAACTACGAGCAGTACTTC. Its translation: CSAIRGQGNYEQYF.

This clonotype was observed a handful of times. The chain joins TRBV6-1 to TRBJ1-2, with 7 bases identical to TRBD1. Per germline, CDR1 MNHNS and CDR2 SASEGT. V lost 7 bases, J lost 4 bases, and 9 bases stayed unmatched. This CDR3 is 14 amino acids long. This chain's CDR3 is CASKPNRGGYGYTF. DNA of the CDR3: TGTGCCAGCAAACCCAACAGGGGCGGCTATGGCTACACCTTC.

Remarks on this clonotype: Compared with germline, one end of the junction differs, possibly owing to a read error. In DNA form, the CDR3 reads TGTGCCAGCAGTTACAGGGTTGAGGGGCCGAACACTGAAGCTTCCTTT. The encoded protein is CASSYRVEGPNTEASF. The V and J genes are TRBV6-2 or TRBV6-3 and TRBJ1-1, with a weak D call TRBD1 (5 bases). CDR3 length: 16 amino acids. Germline V gene data show CDR1 as MNHEY and CDR2 as SVGEGT.

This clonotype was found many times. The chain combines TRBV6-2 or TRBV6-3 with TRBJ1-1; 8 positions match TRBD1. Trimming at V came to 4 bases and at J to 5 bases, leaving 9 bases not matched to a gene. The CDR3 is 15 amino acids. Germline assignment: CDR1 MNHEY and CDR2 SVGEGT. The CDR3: CASSWGIQGATEAFF. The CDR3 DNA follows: TGTGCCAGCAGTTGGGGTATTCAGGGGGCTACTGAAGCTTTCTTT.

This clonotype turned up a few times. CDR3 in amino acids: CASSLSKDTQYF. The DNA for the CDR3 is TGTGCCAGCAGCTTAAGCAAGGATACGCAGTATTTT. The J gene is TRBJ2-3, the V gene TRBV7-9; D is ambiguous. Trimming left V 2 bases short and J 6 bases short, with 6 bases between. The CDR3 sequence is 12 residues long. Germline V CDR1 and CDR2: SEHNR, FQNEAQ (reference sequence).

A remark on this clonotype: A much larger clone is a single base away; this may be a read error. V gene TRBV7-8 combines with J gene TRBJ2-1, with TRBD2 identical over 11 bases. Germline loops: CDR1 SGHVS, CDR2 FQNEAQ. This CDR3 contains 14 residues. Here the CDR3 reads CASSRTSGYNGQFF. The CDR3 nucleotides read TGTGCCAGCAGCCGGACTAGCGGGTACAATGGGCAGTTCTTC.

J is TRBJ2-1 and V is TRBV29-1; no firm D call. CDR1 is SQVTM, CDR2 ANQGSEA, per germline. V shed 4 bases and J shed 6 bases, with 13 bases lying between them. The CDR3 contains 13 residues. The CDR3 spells CSVGGGEVNEQFF. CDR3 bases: TGCAGCGTTGGTGGCGGCGAGGTCAATGAGCAGTTCTTC.

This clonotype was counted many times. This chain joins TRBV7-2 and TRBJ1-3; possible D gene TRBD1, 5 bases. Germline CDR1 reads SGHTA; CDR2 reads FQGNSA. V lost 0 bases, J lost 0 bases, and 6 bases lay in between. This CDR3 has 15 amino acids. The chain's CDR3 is CASSLAGGSGNTIYF. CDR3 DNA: TGTGCCAGCAGCTTAGCCGGGGGCTCTGGAAACACCATATATTTT.

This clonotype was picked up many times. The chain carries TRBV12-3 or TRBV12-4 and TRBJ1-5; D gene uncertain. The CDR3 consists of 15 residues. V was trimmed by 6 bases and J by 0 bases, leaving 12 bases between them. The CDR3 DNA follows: TGTGCCAGCAGCCATGGGAGTTATAGCAATCAGCCCCAGCATTTT. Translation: CASSHGSYSNQPQHF.

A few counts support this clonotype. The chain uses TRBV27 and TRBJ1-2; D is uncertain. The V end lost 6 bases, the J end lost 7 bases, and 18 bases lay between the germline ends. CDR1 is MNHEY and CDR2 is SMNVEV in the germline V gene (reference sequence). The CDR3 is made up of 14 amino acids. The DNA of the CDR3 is TGTGCCAGCAGGCCTGGTCCCGGCGAGAGTGGCTACACCTTC. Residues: CASRPGPGESGYTF.

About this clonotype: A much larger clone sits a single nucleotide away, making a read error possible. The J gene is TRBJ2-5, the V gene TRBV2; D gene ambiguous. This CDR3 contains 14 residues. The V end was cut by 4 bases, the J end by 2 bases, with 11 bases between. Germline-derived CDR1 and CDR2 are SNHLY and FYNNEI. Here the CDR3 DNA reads TGTGCCAGCAGTGGTTACGGGTTGCAAGAGACCCAGTACTTC. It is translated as CASSGYGLQETQYF.

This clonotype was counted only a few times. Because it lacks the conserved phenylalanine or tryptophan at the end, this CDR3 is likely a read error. The CDR3 sequence is CAISDRTGLETQYS. In DNA, the CDR3 is TGTGCCATCAGTGACCGGACAGGGTTAGAGACCCAGTACTCC. The chain employs TRBV10-3 and TRBJ2-5, with 8 bases aligning to TRBD1. This CDR3 spans 14 amino acids. J gave up 4 bases and V 3 bases, and 4 bases lay outside the gene matches. Germline-derived CDR1 and CDR2 are ENHRY and SYGVKD.

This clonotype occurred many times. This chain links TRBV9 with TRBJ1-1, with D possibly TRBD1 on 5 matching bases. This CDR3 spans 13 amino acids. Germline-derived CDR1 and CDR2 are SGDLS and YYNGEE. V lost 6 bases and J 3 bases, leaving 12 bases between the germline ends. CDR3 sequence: CASNPLGDTEAFF. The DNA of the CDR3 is TGTGCCAGCAACCCGTTAGGGGACACTGAAGCTTTCTTT.

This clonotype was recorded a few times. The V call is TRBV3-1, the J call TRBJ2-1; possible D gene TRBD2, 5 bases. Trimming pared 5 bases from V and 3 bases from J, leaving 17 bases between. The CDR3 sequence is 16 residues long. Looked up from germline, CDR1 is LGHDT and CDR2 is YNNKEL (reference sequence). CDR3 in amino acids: CASSSMSGGDYNEQFF. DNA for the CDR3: TGTGCCAGCAGCAGTATGAGCGGAGGTGACTACAATGAGCAGTTCTTC.

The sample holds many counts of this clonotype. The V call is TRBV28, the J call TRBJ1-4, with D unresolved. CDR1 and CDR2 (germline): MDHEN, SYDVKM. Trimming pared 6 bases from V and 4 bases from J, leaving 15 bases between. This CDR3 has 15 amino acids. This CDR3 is CASRFVGLGNEKLFF. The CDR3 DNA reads TGTGCCAGCAGATTCGTGGGGTTAGGTAATGAAAAACTGTTTTTT.

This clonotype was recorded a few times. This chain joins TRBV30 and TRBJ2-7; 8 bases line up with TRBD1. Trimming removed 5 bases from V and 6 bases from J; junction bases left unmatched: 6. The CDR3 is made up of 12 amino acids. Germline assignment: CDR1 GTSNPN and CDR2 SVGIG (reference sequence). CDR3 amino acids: CAWGQGLGEQYF. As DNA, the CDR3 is TGTGCCTGGGGACAGGGTCTCGGCGAGCAGTACTTC.